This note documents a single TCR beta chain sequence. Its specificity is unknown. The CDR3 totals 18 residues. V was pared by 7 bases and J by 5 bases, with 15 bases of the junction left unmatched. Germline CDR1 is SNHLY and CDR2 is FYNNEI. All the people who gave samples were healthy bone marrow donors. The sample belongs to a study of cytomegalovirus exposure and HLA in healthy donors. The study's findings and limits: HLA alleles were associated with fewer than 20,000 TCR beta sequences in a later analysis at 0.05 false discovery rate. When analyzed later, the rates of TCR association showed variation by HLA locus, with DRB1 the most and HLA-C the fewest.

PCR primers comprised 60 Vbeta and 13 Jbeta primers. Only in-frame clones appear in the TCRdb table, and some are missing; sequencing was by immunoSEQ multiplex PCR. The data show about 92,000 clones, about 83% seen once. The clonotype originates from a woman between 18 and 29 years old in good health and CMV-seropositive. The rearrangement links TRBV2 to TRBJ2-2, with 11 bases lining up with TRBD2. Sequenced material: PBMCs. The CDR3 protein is CASIAVAGGPRPTGELFF. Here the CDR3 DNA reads TGTGCCAGCATAGCGGTAGCGGGAGGGCCCCGTCCGACCGGGGAGCTGTTTTTT.